This entry lists 14 T cell receptor beta chains sequenced from one sample in a study of T cell responses to AZD1222 COVID-19 vaccine. Assay: immunoSEQ multiplex PCR; the TCRdb copy retains only in-frame clones and omits some. This sample has approximately 180,000 clones; roughly 90% occur once, and the top ten carry less than 3%. The source material was peripheral blood, sampled on day 0 of AZD1222 vaccination. These receptors all stem from an adult in good health.

V and J are TRBV19 and TRBJ2-1, with 8 bases fitting TRBD2. Losses at the gene ends were 5 bases for V and 3 bases for J; bases not matched to a gene: 6. CDR1 is LNHDA, CDR2 SQIVND, per germline (reference sequence). The CDR3 consists of 15 residues. The CDR3 DNA is TGTGCCAGTAGTGCCCCGGGACTAGTCTACAATGAGCAGTTCTTC. It specifies CASSAPGLVYNEQFF.

The chain joins TRBV3-1 (or the pseudogene TRBV3-2) to TRBJ2-7, with 10 bases aligning to TRBD1. The V gene end was trimmed by 1 base and the J gene end by 9 bases; junction bases not matched to a gene: 6. From germline, CDR1 is LGHDT and CDR2 YNNKEL (reference sequence). The CDR3 length is 14 residues. The CDR3, as DNA: TGTGCCAGCAGCCAAGGGACAGGGGGGAATGGGCAGTACTTC. It is translated as CASSQGTGGNGQYF.

V and J are TRBV3-1 (or the pseudogene TRBV3-2) and TRBJ1-6, with TRBD1 as a possible D gene (5 bases). The CDR3 sequence is 16 residues long. Germline CDR1 and CDR2: LGHDT and YNNKEL (reference sequence). Trimming took off 0 bases at V and 9 bases at J, with 15 bases between the two ends. CDR3: CASSQDGGNTASPLHF. CDR3 coding DNA: TGTGCCAGCAGCCAAGATGGGGGGAATACTGCTTCACCCCTCCACTTT.

The rearrangement links TRBV7-8 to TRBJ1-1; a weak D match, TRBD1 (5 bases). Germline V gene lookup returns CDR1 SGHVS and CDR2 FQNEAQ. The V gene lost 7 bases and the J gene lost 4 bases, with 19 bases spanning the gap. This CDR3 has 15 amino acids. CDR3 protein: CASNLEGRAGTEAFF. CDR3 DNA sequence: TGTGCCAGCAACCTCGAGGGACGTGCGGGCACTGAAGCTTTCTTT.

V gene TRBV11-2 combines with J gene TRBJ2-1; 7 bases agree with TRBD2. Germline lookup yields CDR1 SGHAT and CDR2 FQNNGV. The ends lost 1 base at V and 6 bases at J; junction bases unmatched: 6. The CDR3 is made up of 15 amino acids. This CDR3 is CASSLVELARNEQFF. CDR3 nucleotide sequence: TGTGCCAGCAGCTTAGTTGAACTAGCGCGCAATGAGCAGTTCTTC.

The genes are TRBV9 and TRBJ2-1, with 9 nucleotides matching TRBD2. The CDR3 is 15 residues long. Germline trimming cut 3 bases from V and 8 bases from J; bases unmatched to any gene: 9. CDR1 is SGDLS, CDR2 YYNGEE, per germline. CDR3: CASSAVRLAVHEQFF. The CDR3 nucleotides read TGTGCCAGCAGCGCAGTCCGACTAGCGGTTCATGAGCAGTTCTTC.

The chain has TRBV2 and TRBJ1-1; 8 nucleotides align to TRBD1. Trimming removed 7 bases from V and 8 bases from J; junction bases left unmatched: 9. Germline assignment: CDR1 SNHLY and CDR2 FYNNEI. The CDR3 totals 13 residues. DNA of the CDR3: TGTGCCAGCATCGGGCAGGGGGCGGGCGAAGCTTTCTTT. This encodes CASIGQGAGEAFF. The full variable domain, with the rest looked up from reference TRBV2 and TRBJ1-1, is EPEVTQTPSHQVTQMGQEVILRCVPISNHLYFYWYRQILGQKVEFLVSFYNNEISEKSEIFDDQFSVERPDGSNFTLKIRSTKLEDSAMYFCASIGQGAGEAFFGQGTRLTVV.

The chain couples TRBV18 to TRBJ1-1, with 8 nucleotides matching TRBD1. Germline trimming cut 6 bases from V and 7 bases from J; bases unmatched to any gene: 13. Germline V gene data show CDR1 as KGHSH and CDR2 as LQKENI. This CDR3 has 15 amino acids. CDR3 in DNA: TGTGCCAGCTCGCCGAATGGCAGGGGGCTTGATGAAGCTTTCTTT. Protein sequence: CASSPNGRGLDEAFF.

This clone was detected only once. The chain combines TRBV28 with TRBJ1-5; no clear D gene. V was pared by 4 bases and J by 4 bases, with 5 bases between. Germline loops: CDR1 MDHEN, CDR2 SYDVKM. The CDR3 sequence is 12 residues long. Here the CDR3 reads CASSSVNQPQHF. As DNA, the CDR3 is TGTGCCAGCAGTTCCGTGAATCAGCCCCAGCATTTT.

The rearrangement links TRBV5-1 to TRBJ1-1; no firm D call. CDR1 is SGHRS, CDR2 YFSETQ, per germline. The CDR3 spans 15 residues. The V end lost 4 bases, the J end lost 1 base, and 14 bases lay between the germline ends. CDR3 residues: CASSPWRSENTEAFF. In nucleotides, the CDR3 is TGCGCCAGCAGCCCGTGGAGGTCAGAGAACACTGAAGCTTTCTTT.

The chain carries TRBV11-2 and TRBJ2-2, with D tentatively TRBD1 (6 bases). The CDR3 covers 14 residues. Trimming removed 5 bases at V and 2 bases at J, with 9 bases between. Germline-derived CDR1 and CDR2 are SGHAT and FQNNGV. The CDR3 region has the DNA TGTGCCAGCAGCCGCAGGGGAAACACCGGGGAGCTGTTTTTT. This gives the protein CASSRRGNTGELFF.

The chain joins TRBV30 to TRBJ1-2, with 9 nucleotides matching TRBD1. CDR1 is GTSNPN and CDR2 is SVGIG in the germline V gene (reference sequence). The CDR3 extends over 11 amino acids. Losses at the gene ends were 5 bases for V and 8 bases for J; bases not matched to a gene: 3. The CDR3 coding sequence is TGTGCCTGGGACAGGGGGGCGGGCTACACCTTC. Translating it yields CAWDRGAGYTF.

This clone was seen once. The V gene is TRBV27, the J gene TRBJ2-2; the match to TRBD2 covers 7 bases. After removal of 9 bases from V and 6 bases from J, the junction contained 16 bases not matched to a gene. Germline assignment: CDR1 MNHEY and CDR2 SMNVEV (reference sequence). CDR3 length: 16 residues. CDR3 residues: CASTSQAGVPPGELFF. In nucleotides, the CDR3 is TGTGCCAGTACATCCCAGGCGGGAGTGCCCCCCGGGGAGCTGTTTTTT.

Comments on this clone: Germline is not matched at one junction end, which may reflect a read error. The rearrangement joins TRBV19 to TRBJ2-7; 7 bases are shared with TRBD1. Germline V CDR1 and CDR2: LNHDA, SQIVND (reference sequence). CDR3 size: 13 residues. In DNA, the CDR3 is TGTGCCAGTAGTAGAGAAAGACAGGGTAAGATGCACTTC. The encoded protein is CASSRERQGKMHF.